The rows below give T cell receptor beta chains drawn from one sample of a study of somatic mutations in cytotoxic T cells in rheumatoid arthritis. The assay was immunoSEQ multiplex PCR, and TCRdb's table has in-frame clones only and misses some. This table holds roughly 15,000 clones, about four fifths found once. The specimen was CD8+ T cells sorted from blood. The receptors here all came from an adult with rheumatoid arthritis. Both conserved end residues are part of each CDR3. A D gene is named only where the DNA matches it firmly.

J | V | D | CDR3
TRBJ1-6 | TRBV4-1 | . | CASSQGGPFHF
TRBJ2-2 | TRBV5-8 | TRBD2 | CASSLVSSGSGELFF
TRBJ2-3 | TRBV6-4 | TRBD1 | CASSDSGDRGSDTQYF
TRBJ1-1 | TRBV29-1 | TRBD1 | CSVELGQSINTEAFF
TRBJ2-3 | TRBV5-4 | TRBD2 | CASSPPGLAGGPGDTQYF
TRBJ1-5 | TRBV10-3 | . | CAISELGYIGNQPQHF
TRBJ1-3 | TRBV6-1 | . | CASSIGTLSGNTIYF
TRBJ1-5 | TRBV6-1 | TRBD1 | CASSVTGELGQPQHF
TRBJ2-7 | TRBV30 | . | CACEGLAVYEQCF
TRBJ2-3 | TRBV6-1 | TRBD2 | CASSGLAGGPDTQYF
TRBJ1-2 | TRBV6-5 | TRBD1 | CASSLRQTGTYGYTF
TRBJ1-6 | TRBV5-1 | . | CASSFPGADSPLHF
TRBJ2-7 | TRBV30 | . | CAWSVAGTEQYF
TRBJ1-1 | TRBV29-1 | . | CSVPHLPTEAFF
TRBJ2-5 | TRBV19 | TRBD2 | CASSGPSGGETQYF
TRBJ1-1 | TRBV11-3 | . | CASRWEMNTEAFF
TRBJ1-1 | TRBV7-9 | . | CASTRDGNTEAFF
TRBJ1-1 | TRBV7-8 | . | CASSLGQGHFTEAFF
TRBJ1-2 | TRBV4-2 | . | CASRRNRIPDRLYGYTF
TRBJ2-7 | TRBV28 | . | CASSLRGLYEQYF